A single sample is the source of the 27 T cell receptor beta chains below, sequenced in a study of cytomegalovirus exposure and HLA in healthy donors. Vbeta (60) and Jbeta (13) primers were used in the PCR. The data were produced by immunoSEQ multiplex PCR, yet TCRdb's version contains in-frame clones alone and is incomplete. The table has 100,000 to 150,000 clones, roughly four fifths seen once. The sample comprised PBMCs. The receptors were gathered from a girl aged 2 to 9 in good health and CMV-seronegative.

V is TRBV27 and J is TRBJ2-7; 11 positions match TRBD1. The CDR3 is 15 amino acids. With 2 bases clipped from V and 2 bases from J, the junction kept 2 bases outside the gene matches. In germline, CDR1 is MNHEY, CDR2 SMNVEV (reference sequence). The CDR3 bases are TGTGCCAGCAGTTTAGGGACAGGGGGGACCTACGAGCAGTACTTC. It is translated as CASSLGTGGTYEQYF.

This clone was observed once. The J gene is TRBJ1-2, the V gene TRBV5-1, with 7 bases matching TRBD1. The CDR3 is made up of 15 amino acids. V dropped 2 bases and J dropped 7; count of bases not matched to a gene: 11. CDR1 is SGHRS and CDR2 is YFSETQ in the germline V gene. As DNA, the CDR3 is TGCGCCAGCAGCTTAGGAACAGGGGCCGCTTTTGGCTACACCTTC. Translated, it gives CASSLGTGAAFGYTF.

The chain joins TRBV30 to TRBJ1-2; D is perhaps TRBD1 (6 bases). CDR3 length equals 14 residues. The germline V gene encodes CDR1 GTSNPN and CDR2 SVGIG (reference sequence). Trimming cost V 0 bases and J 6 bases, with 14 bases left between them. CDR3 coding DNA: TGTGCCTGGAGTGTATTCAGGGGTGACGATGGCTACACCTTC. As protein: CAWSVFRGDDGYTF.

This clone was picked up a small number of times. V is TRBV13 and J is TRBJ2-4; tentative D call: TRBD1 (5 bases). Germline lookup yields CDR1 PRHDT and CDR2 FYEKMQ (reference sequence). The V gene lost 6 bases and the J gene lost 3 bases, with 15 bases spanning the gap. The CDR3 sequence is 15 residues long. The CDR3 DNA is TGTGCCAGCAGTCTAGGGGTGTTGAGCAAAAACATTCAGTACTTC. This gives the protein CASSLGVLSKNIQYF.

The rearrangement uses TRBV9 and TRBJ1-4; D call uncertain. Germline lookup yields CDR1 SGDLS and CDR2 YYNGEE. This CDR3 has 16 amino acids. Trimming cost V 1 base and J 0 bases, with 10 bases left between them. The CDR3 is CASSVREGSTNEKLFF. The CDR3 DNA reads as TGTGCCAGCAGCGTACGCGAGGGATCAACTAATGAAAAACTGTTTTTT.

The chain combines TRBV2 with TRBJ2-5; D ambiguous. The assigned J gene may be wrong: the sequence end matches TRBJ2-7 better. The germline CDR1 and CDR2 sequences are SNHLY and FYNNEI. The CDR3 loop spans 13 amino acids. CDR3 sequence reads: CASSETRNYEQYF. In DNA form, the CDR3 reads TGTGCCAGCAGTGAAACAAGAAACTACGAGCAGTACTTC.

The chain couples TRBV9 to TRBJ2-5, with TRBD2 matching over 9 bases. Germline CDR1 is SGDLS and CDR2 is YYNGEE. The CDR3 has 17 amino acids. Trimming took 0 bases from V and 4 from J; bases not matched to a gene: 10. This CDR3 reads CASSVEAGGPFAETQYF. For the CDR3, the DNA is TGTGCCAGCAGCGTAGAGGCGGGAGGGCCGTTTGCAGAGACCCAGTACTTC.

The rearrangement joins TRBV29-1 to TRBJ1-1; TRBD1 might be the D (5 bases). The germline V gene encodes CDR1 SQVTM and CDR2 ANQGSEA. Trimming cost V 3 bases and J 0 bases, with 8 bases left between them. This CDR3 is 13 amino acids long. CDR3 amino acids: CSVERGVNTEAFF. The CDR3 coding sequence is TGCAGCGTTGAGCGGGGGGTGAACACTGAAGCTTTCTTT.

DNA of the CDR3: TGTGCCAGTAGACATAGGACTAGCAGGCAAGAGACCCAGTACTTC. Its protein product is CASRHRTSRQETQYF. This sequence joins TRBV19 and TRBJ2-5; 8 nucleotides align to TRBD2. Per the germline V gene, CDR1 is LNHDA and CDR2 is SQIVND (reference sequence). V shed 6 bases, J shed 2 bases, and the junction held 8 bases outside the gene matches. The CDR3 is 15 amino acids.

V is TRBV28 and J is TRBJ2-7; possibly TRBD1 for D (5 bases). The CDR3 totals 14 residues. CDR1 is MDHEN and CDR2 is SYDVKM in the germline V gene. V dropped 4 bases and J dropped 1 base, with 11 bases sitting between them. The CDR3 loop is CASSSPGISYEQYF. The CDR3 bases are TGTGCCAGCAGTTCCCCAGGGATATCCTACGAGCAGTACTTC.

The chain carries TRBV7-2 and TRBJ2-7; D might be TRBD1 (5 bases). Trimming removed 4 bases from V and 3 bases from J, with 10 bases in between. The CDR3 covers 13 residues. Germline CDR1 and CDR2: SGHTA and FQGNSA. CDR3 amino acids: CASSSDRHYEQYF. DNA of the CDR3: TGTGCCAGCAGCTCTGACAGACACTACGAGCAGTACTTC.

This clone was seen a single time. This chain joins TRBV7-3 and TRBJ2-3; D unresolved. The V gene lost 2 bases and the J gene lost 1 base, with 10 bases spanning the gap. The CDR3 extends over 15 amino acids. Germline V gene lookup returns CDR1 SGHTA and CDR2 FQGTGA. CDR3 nucleotides: TGTGCCAGCAGCTTAGTCTATGGAGGCACAGATACGCAGTATTTT. As protein: CASSLVYGGTDTQYF.

V is TRBV21-1 and J is TRBJ1-1. TRBV21-1 is deemed a pseudogene. CDR3 length: 16 amino acids. The CDR3 is CASSKRSHHMNTEAFF. DNA for the CDR3: TGTGCCAGCAGCAAAAGGAGTCATCATATGAACACTGAAGCTTTCTTT.

The chain recombines TRBV5-6 with TRBJ2-1; D remains unclear. The CDR3 consists of 13 residues. Germline CDR1 SGHDT, CDR2 YYEEEE. V lost 0 bases to trimming and J lost 5 bases, with 6 bases between them. The CDR3 DNA sequence: TGTGCCAGCAGCTTGGCCTACGACAATGAGCAGTTCTTC. Amino acids: CASSLAYDNEQFF. Variable domain in full (rest from reference TRBV5-6 and TRBJ2-1): DAGVTQSPTHLIKTRGQQVTLRCSPKSGHDTVSWYQQALGQGPQFIFQYYEEEERQRGNFPDRFSGHQFPNYSSELNVNALLLGDSALYLCASSLAYDNEQFFGPGTRLTVL.

This chain uses TRBV7-3 with TRBJ2-3; tentative D call: TRBD1 (6 bases). From germline, CDR1 is SGHTA and CDR2 FQGTGA. The CDR3 is 14 residues long. Trimming pared 5 bases from V and 7 bases from J, leaving 16 bases between. This CDR3 is CASSPRWDINTQYF. CDR3 in DNA: TGTGCCAGCAGCCCCCGGTGGGACATAAATACGCAGTATTTT. The full variable domain, with the rest looked up from reference TRBV7-3 and TRBJ2-3, is GAGVSQTPSNKVTEKGKYVELRCDPISGHTALYWYRQSLGQGPEFLIYFQGTGAADDSGLPNDRFFAVRPEGSVSTLKIQRTERGDSAVYLCASSPRWDINTQYFGPGTRLTVL.

This chain joins TRBV29-1 and TRBJ1-4; 12 bases map to TRBD1. Germline V gene sequence: CDR1 SQVTM, CDR2 ANQGSEA. Unmatched junction bases numbered 6, after V lost 4 bases and J lost 3 bases. The CDR3 is 16 amino acids. CDR3 loop: CSVAGTGGAANEKLFF. The CDR3 bases are TGCAGCGTTGCGGGGACAGGGGGCGCGGCTAATGAAAAACTGTTTTTT.

This chain connects TRBV7-3 to TRBJ2-7; the match to TRBD2 covers 8 bases. Germline V gene lookup returns CDR1 SGHTA and CDR2 FQGTGA. The CDR3 consists of 16 residues. After removal of 4 bases from V and 1 base from J, the junction contained 9 bases not matched to a gene. The CDR3 DNA sequence: TGTGCCAGCAGCTCCCCTCGGGCGGGGGGTTCCTACGAGCAGTACTTC. Translation gives CASSSPRAGGSYEQYF.

This clone was observed a few times. The chain uses TRBV4-2 and TRBJ2-5; TRBD2 aligns across 10 bases. Unmatched junction bases numbered 2, after V lost 0 bases and J lost 4 bases. Germline V gene lookup returns CDR1 LGHNA and CDR2 YNFKEQ. This CDR3 spans 15 amino acids. This CDR3 reads CASSQEAGGPETQYF. CDR3 nucleotide sequence: TGTGCCAGCAGCCAAGAAGCGGGGGGGCCAGAGACCCAGTACTTC.

The sample holds one count of this clone. The V and J genes are TRBV7-9 and TRBJ2-7; possible D gene TRBD1, 6 bases. V was clipped by 3 bases and J by 3 bases, with 12 bases between them. Looked up from germline, CDR1 is SEHNR and CDR2 is FQNEAQ (reference sequence). This CDR3 has 14 amino acids. The CDR3 loop reads CASSFDRSNYEQYF. The CDR3 nucleotides are TGTGCCAGCAGCTTTGACAGGAGCAACTACGAGCAGTACTTC.

This chain links TRBV2 with TRBJ2-5; D perhaps matches TRBD2 (5 bases). CDR3 length equals 14 residues. V was pared by 6 bases and J by 4 bases, with 15 bases between. Germline values: CDR1 SNHLY, CDR2 FYNNEI. CDR3 DNA sequence: TGTGCCAGCAGCCCCGGAGGTTTAGGAGAGACCCAGTACTTC. Protein product: CASSPGGLGETQYF.

This chain uses TRBV7-9 with TRBJ2-3, with 8 bases lining up with TRBD1. Trimming took 5 bases from V and 3 from J; bases not matched to a gene: 4. In germline, CDR1 is SEHNR, CDR2 FQNEAQ (reference sequence). The length of the CDR3 is 14 residues. The CDR3 loop reads CASSHRQGTDTQYF. The CDR3 nucleotides are TGTGCCAGCAGCCATCGACAGGGGACAGATACGCAGTATTTT.

Only one count was recorded for this clone. The chain employs TRBV2 and TRBJ2-3; 8 positions match TRBD2. J lost 7 bases, V lost 6 bases, and 12 bases had no gene match. The CDR3 spans 15 residues. Germline lookup yields CDR1 SNHLY and CDR2 FYNNEI. CDR3 sequence reads: CASSRLSGGLHTQYF. The CDR3 DNA follows: TGTGCCAGCAGCCGACTATCGGGGGGGCTCCATACGCAGTATTTT.

The chain links TRBV18 to TRBJ1-5; D is possibly TRBD1 (5 bases). The CDR3 extends over 14 amino acids. Germline assignment: CDR1 KGHSH and CDR2 LQKENI. Trimming pared 2 bases from V and 5 bases from J, leaving 10 bases between. In nucleotides, the CDR3 is TGTGCCAGCTCACCAAATAAAGGGGATCAGCCCCAGCATTTT. Translation gives CASSPNKGDQPQHF.

V and J are TRBV27 and TRBJ2-1, with 8 bases lining up with TRBD1. The CDR3 covers 12 residues. The V and J ends lost 6 bases and 15 bases, in that order; junction bases with no gene match: 10. Germline V gives CDR1 MNHEY, CDR2 SMNVEV (reference sequence). CDR3 bases: TGTGCCAGCAGGACCTTCAGGGGGCCAGGGTTCTTC. Its protein is CASRTFRGPGFF.

This clone was observed a few times. The chain joins TRBV6-1 to TRBJ2-2, with D hard to call. The CDR3 has 11 residues. Per the germline V gene, CDR1 is MNHNS and CDR2 is SASEGT. The V end was cut by 10 bases, the J end by 5 bases, with 8 bases between. CDR3 in amino acids: CATLYTGELFF. The CDR3 region has the DNA TGTGCCACCCTATATACCGGGGAGCTGTTTTTT.

This rearrangement joins TRBV21-1 to TRBJ1-3. TRBV21-1 represents a pseudogene. This CDR3 contains 14 residues. The CDR3 region has the DNA TGTGCCAGCAGCAAAGACTCATACGGAAACACCATATATTTT. Translated, it gives CASSKDSYGNTIYF.

The CDR3 DNA reads as TGCGCCAGCAGCCAAGGACAGCGTTGGGGCACTGAAGCTTTCTTT. As protein: CASSQGQRWGTEAFF. The chain recombines TRBV4-3 with TRBJ1-1; a weak D match, TRBD1 (5 bases). There are 15 residues in the CDR3. Germline CDR1 is LGHNA and CDR2 is YSLEER. Trimming cost V 1 base and J 4 bases, with 13 bases left between them.